This is a list of T cell receptor beta chains from one sample in a study of Ad26.COV2.S vaccination and SARS-CoV-2 variants. Profiling relied on immunoSEQ multiplex PCR, and the TCRdb table lists in-frame clones only, not all of them. The data show over 450,000 clones, with 80% to 90% seen just once and 1.7% held by the top ten. The sequenced sample was peripheral blood, obtained in a trial of Ad26.COV2.S vaccine versus placebo. The receptors stem from a person between 18 and 59 years old who received the Ad26.COV2.S COVID-19 vaccine or a placebo. CDR3s include the opening cysteine and the closing phenylalanine or tryptophan. The D gene is left open where the match is weak. A clone size is listed for some rows: how often the clone was seen (once, few, many), or a class if it is expanded.

clone size,V gene,J gene,D gene,CDR3 length,CDR3 protein,CDR3 DNA
few,TRBV6-6,TRBJ1-6,TRBD1,15,CASIKGQAWNSPLHF,TGTGCCAGCATTAAAGGACAGGCCTGGAATTCACCCCTCCACTTT
NA,TRBV2,TRBJ1-5,NA,13,CASSLESNQPQHF,TGTGCCAGCAGCCTGGAGAGCAATCAGCCCCAGCATTTT
once,TRBV29-1,TRBJ2-1,TRBD1,14,CSVARDSSYNEQFF,TGCAGCGTGGCCCGGGACAGCTCCTACAATGAGCAGTTCTTC
once,TRBV7-2,TRBJ2-1,TRBD2,13,CASSLAGGVEQFF,TGTGCCAGCAGCTTAGCGGGAGGGGTTGAGCAGTTCTTC
once,TRBV6-4,TRBJ2-1,NA,16,CASSDPTRDSYNEQFF,TGTGCCAGCAGTGACCCGACCCGGGACTCCTACAATGAGCAGTTCTTC
NA,TRBV19,TRBJ1-4,NA,14,CASERGSGYEKLFF,TGTGCCAGCGAACGGGGATCGGGTTATGAAAAACTGTTTTTT
NA,TRBV30,TRBJ1-5,TRBD1,15,CAWSRTGASLGTQHF,TGTGCCTGGAGTCGGACAGGGGCTTCCCTGGGGACCCAGCATTTT
NA,TRBV6-5,TRBJ2-7,TRBD1,15,CASSYSTGIRYEQYF,TGTGCCAGCAGTTACTCGACAGGGATTAGGTACGAGCAGTACTTC
NA,TRBV4-1,TRBJ1-6,NA,18,CASSQKVDPGPLGTPLHF,TGCGCCAGCAGCCAAAAAGTTGATCCCGGGCCGCTAGGTACACCCCTCCACTTT
NA,TRBV14,TRBJ1-1,NA,14,CASSPITYSPEAFF,TGTGCCAGCAGCCCGATAACATATTCGCCTGAAGCTTTCTTT
NA,TRBV12-3/TRBV12-4,TRBJ1-2,NA,13,CASSLGGAGGYTF,TGTGCCAGCAGTTTAGGGGGGGCTGGTGGCTACACCTTC
NA,TRBV10-1,TRBJ2-6,NA,17,CASSDDRKSSGANVLTF,TGCGCCAGCAGTGATGACAGAAAAAGCTCTGGGGCCAACGTCCTGACTTTC
NA,TRBV19,TRBJ1-1,NA,12,CASSMLGAKAFF,TGTGCCAGTAGTATGCTAGGGGCAAAAGCTTTCTTT
NA,TRBV6-5,TRBJ2-6,NA,14,CAAHWGTGANVLTF,TGTGCCGCTCATTGGGGAACTGGGGCCAACGTCCTGACTTTC
NA,TRBV5-4,TRBJ1-1,NA,12,CASSFLITEAFF,TGTGCCAGCAGCTTTTTGATAACTGAAGCTTTCTTT
NA,TRBV27,TRBJ2-7,NA,15,CARHPPDREDYEQYF,TGTGCCAGACACCCACCGGACAGAGAGGACTACGAGCAGTACTTC
NA,TRBV2,TRBJ2-1,TRBD2,17,CASTLILAGGSGNEQFF,TGTGCCAGCACTCTAATTCTAGCGGGAGGATCGGGGAATGAGCAGTTCTTC
NA,TRBV2,TRBJ2-3,NA,14,CASSAGLTSDTQYF,TGTGCCAGCAGTGCGGGATTGACCTCAGATACGCAGTATTTT
NA,TRBV29-1,TRBJ1-2,NA,15,CSVDFVGQTNYGYTF,TGCAGCGTTGATTTTGTAGGACAGACCAACTATGGCTACACCTTC
NA,TRBV28,TRBJ2-3,TRBD1,14,CASSLSQGRDTQYF,TGTGCCAGCAGTTTATCACAGGGGCGAGATACGCAGTATTTT
NA,TRBV30,TRBJ1-1,NA,15,CAWNLGQSMNTEAFF,TGTGCCTGGAATCTGGGGCAGAGCATGAACACTGAAGCTTTCTTT
NA,TRBV7-9,TRBJ2-7,NA,15,CASSQTTESSYEQYF,TGTGCCAGCAGCCAAACGACCGAGAGCTCCTACGAGCAGTACTTC
NA,TRBV7-9,TRBJ1-1,NA,13,CASSFSGDTEAFF,TGTGCCAGCAGCTTTTCAGGGGACACTGAAGCTTTCTTT
once,TRBV19,TRBJ2-7,TRBD1,15,CASSMSGRGIYEQYF,TGTGCCAGTAGTATGTCGGGCAGGGGGATCTACGAGCAGTACTTC